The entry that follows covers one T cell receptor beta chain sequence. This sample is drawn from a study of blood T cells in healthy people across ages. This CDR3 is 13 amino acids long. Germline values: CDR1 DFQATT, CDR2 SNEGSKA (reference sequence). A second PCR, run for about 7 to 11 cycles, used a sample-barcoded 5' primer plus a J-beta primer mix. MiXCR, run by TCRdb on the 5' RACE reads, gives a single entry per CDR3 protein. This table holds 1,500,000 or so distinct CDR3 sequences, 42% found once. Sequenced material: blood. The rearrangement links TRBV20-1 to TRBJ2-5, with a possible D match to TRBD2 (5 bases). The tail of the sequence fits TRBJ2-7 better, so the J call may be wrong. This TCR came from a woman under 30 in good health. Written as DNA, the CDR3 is TGCAGTGCTAGATCGGCGGGTTTGTACGAGCAGTACTTC. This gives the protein CSARSAGLYEQYF.